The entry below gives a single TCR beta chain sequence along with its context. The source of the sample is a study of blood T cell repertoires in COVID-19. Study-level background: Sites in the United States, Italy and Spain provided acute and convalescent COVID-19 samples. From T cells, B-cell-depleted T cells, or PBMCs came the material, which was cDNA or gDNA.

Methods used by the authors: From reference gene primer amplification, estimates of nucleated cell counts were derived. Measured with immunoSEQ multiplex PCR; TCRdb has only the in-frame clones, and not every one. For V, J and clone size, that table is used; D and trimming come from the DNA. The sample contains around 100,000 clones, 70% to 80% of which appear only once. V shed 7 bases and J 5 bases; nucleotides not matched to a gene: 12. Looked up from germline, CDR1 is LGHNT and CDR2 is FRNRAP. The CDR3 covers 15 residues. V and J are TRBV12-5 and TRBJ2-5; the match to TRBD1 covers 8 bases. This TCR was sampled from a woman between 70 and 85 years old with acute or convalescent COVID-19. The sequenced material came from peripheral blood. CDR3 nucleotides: TGTGCTAGTGCCATTTCACAGGGGGAGATTGAGACCCAGTACTTC. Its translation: CASAISQGEIETQYF.